This T cell receptor beta chain is drawn from a study of tumor-infiltrating lymphocytes in primary liver carcinoma (dated by TCRdb to about 2017). In the study overall: Of the five patients, three men and two women aged 30 to 69 years, four had hepatocellular carcinoma and one had combined HCC and intrahepatic cholangiocarcinoma. The five patients had tumors staged T1-T3 N0M0, with maximum diameters ranging from about 4.2 to 11 cm. Each sample produced roughly 3.65 to 8 million productive TCRbeta reads, and read depth showed no significant difference between tissue types. Across five regions of each liver tumor, along with adjacent normal tissue and blood, the study brought together TCRbeta repertoire sequencing, expression microarrays and whole-exome sequencing. TCRbeta repertoire sequencing covered 35 specimens from 5 patients: some 25 tumor regions, 5 adjacent noncancerous liver tissues and 5 peripheral blood samples. To link TCRbeta repertoire diversity to the local molecular phenotype, the 25 to 30 tumor region samples were profiled with Agilent mRNA microarrays. Reproducibility between technical replicate repertoires was high, with correlation coefficients above 0.95 and mean shared-clone rates about 0.9.

Taken from cysteine to phenylalanine, the CDR3 has 13 residues. Just the 39-base CDR3 DNA is kept, in frame starting at base 1. The germline V gene provides CDR1 MNHNS and CDR2 SASEGT. Starting from 450 to 500 ng total RNA, TCRbeta-specific cDNA was produced by reverse transcription with a constant-region primer and ProtoScript II reverse transcriptase. The TCRbeta libraries were prepared through three rounds of nested multiplex PCR following a slightly modified ARM-PCR procedure. Multiplex TRBV1-TRBV30 forward primers and a Cbeta reverse primer were used in the first two PCR rounds, each of which was run for around 10 cycles. Sample barcodes and Illumina adapters were added in a final 25-cycle PCR with Deep VentR polymerase. Amplicons of 200-500 bp were gel-purified with a QIAquick gel extraction kit before sequencing. The TCRbeta amplicons were sequenced with 250-bp paired-end reads on an Illumina HiSeq 2500. Processing in the source paper ran as follows. Trimmomatic v0.33 was used to quality-trim the reads, and FLASH v1.2.11 was used to merge paired reads so that full CDR3 sequences could be recovered. MiGEC v1.2.1b assigned V, D and J germline segments to the rearranged TCRbeta sequences. Clonotype statistics and Shannon-Wiener diversity indices were calculated with VDJtools v1.0.0. Except for diversity analysis, only each sample's 250 most abundant clonotypes were used in subsequent analyses to reduce sampling bias. TCRdb reworked the public reads: Q25 trimming with fastp, MiXCR clone assembly, productive beta chains retained. Each record represents a unique CDR3 protein, reported with the most common genes and DNA among its rows. These V and J calls rely on TCRdb rather than the paper's analysis. The sample includes about 120,000 distinct CDR3 sequences, with approximately 70% observed a single time. The top ten clones comprise over 7% of the sample.

Without any cell sorting, total RNA and DNA were co-extracted from about 20-30 mg of bulk tissue using the AllPrep DNA/RNA mini kit. Surgical resection was performed in China between 2015 and early 2016 on about 5 patients with histopathologically diagnosed primary liver carcinoma. Chronic HBV infection was present in the patients, and the patients were treatment-naive at sampling. Five spatially separated regions were sampled per tumor: superior, inferior, left-lateral and right-lateral poles, plus the tumor centre. Histology showed that every tumor sample contained more than 80% viable tumor cells. Fresh tumor and adjacent tissue pieces were bisected, with one half stored in RNAlater at -80 degrees C and the other half sent for histology. On this clonotype: No antigen is known for it. A much larger clone is a single base away; this may be a read error.

General conclusions and limits of the study: Because the samples were bulk and unsorted, CD4+ and CD8+ T cell repertoires could not be compared. Only the TCR beta chain was sequenced, which likely underestimates true repertoire diversity because unpaired alpha chains were not captured. The top 250 clones accounted for a significantly greater share of the repertoire in tumors than in blood (p = 0.039). Only about 8-24% of top clones were present in all five regions of a tumor, suggesting spatial heterogeneity of tumor-infiltrating T cells. Consistent with antigen-driven expansion, pairs of tumor regions showed higher repertoire overlap (mean roughly 36%) than either tumor-adjacent pairs (around 17%) or tumor-blood pairs (around 14%). With just a handful of patients in the study, the authors point out that the findings should be validated in a larger study.

The source material was liver tumor tissue from sampling region 1. The meaning of the sample's cell subset or site label: tumor region T1, superior pole. This sequence originates from a woman aged 55-69 years with primary liver carcinoma and hepatitis B virus infection. This receptor chain uses TRBV6-1 and TRBJ2-1, with a weak D call of TRBD2 (5 bases match). The CDR3 protein sequence reads: CVSNPDYYNEQFF. The DNA sequence follows: TGTGTCAGCAACCCTGACTATTACAATGAGCAGTTCTTC.